The next 29 T cell receptor beta chains were all read from a single sample in a study of cytomegalovirus exposure and HLA in healthy donors. The study ran its PCR with 60 Vbeta and 13 Jbeta primers. TCRdb's table, derived via immunoSEQ multiplex PCR, lists solely in-frame clones and lacks some. The sample contains under 200,000 clones, roughly 13% of which appear only once. Sequencing was carried out using PBMCs. The receptors stem from a man between 50 and 59 years old in good health and CMV-seropositive.

The V call is TRBV5-6, the J call TRBJ1-2, with D perhaps TRBD1 (6 bases). The V gene lost 0 bases and the J gene lost 8 bases, with 8 bases spanning the gap. The CDR3 is 12 residues long. Germline V lookup: CDR1 SGHDT, CDR2 YYEEEE. DNA of the CDR3: TGTGCCAGCAGCTTGGTGGGGGCCGGCTACACCTTC. Translated, it gives CASSLVGAGYTF.

The sample holds a few counts of this clone. V gene TRBV11-3 combines with J gene TRBJ1-1; D not certain. The CDR3 spans 14 residues. Germline V gene lookup returns CDR1 SGHNT and CDR2 YENEEA. The germline V and J ends were trimmed by 7 bases and 3 bases, with 15 bases remaining between them. The CDR3 reads CASTSRDWYTEAFF. The CDR3, as DNA: TGTGCCAGCACCTCCCGGGATTGGTACACTGAAGCTTTCTTT.

V usage is TRBV18 and J usage is TRBJ2-5; D gene unclear. Germline V CDR1 and CDR2: KGHSH, LQKENI. CDR3 length: 15 residues. V was cut by 3 bases and J by 4 bases, with 15 bases left in between. The DNA for the CDR3 is TGTGCCAGCTCACCTCCCGGAGAGTCTGGAGAGACCCAGTACTTC. This translates into CASSPPGESGETQYF.

This clone turned up a few times. The J gene is TRBJ2-1, the V gene TRBV11-3, with 9 bases lining up with TRBD2. V lost 6 bases to trimming and J lost 8 bases; unmatched junction nucleotides: 11. The CDR3 extends over 15 amino acids. The germline CDR1 and CDR2 sequences are SGHNT and YENEEA. CDR3 protein: CASSAPGLAGHEQFF. CDR3 coding DNA: TGTGCCAGCAGTGCTCCGGGACTAGCCGGCCATGAGCAGTTCTTC.

This clone showed up just a few times. This sequence joins TRBV11-3 and TRBJ2-7, with 9 bases fitting TRBD1. Germline values: CDR1 SGHNT, CDR2 YENEEA. CDR3 length: 14 residues. The junction had 7 bases not matched to a gene; V was cut back by 5 bases and J by 5 bases. CDR3 region: CASSSRDRAHEQYF. In DNA form, the CDR3 reads TGTGCCAGCAGCAGCCGGGACAGGGCACACGAGCAGTACTTC.

This sequence joins TRBV5-4 and TRBJ1-4; 7 positions match TRBD1. The V and J ends lost 3 bases and 7 bases, in that order; junction bases with no gene match: 6. Germline CDR1 reads SGHNT; CDR2 reads YYREEE (reference sequence). The CDR3 runs to 14 residues. CDR3 in amino acids: CASSSGQLREKLFF. Written as DNA, the CDR3 is TGTGCCAGCAGCTCGGGACAGCTTCGTGAAAAACTGTTTTTT.

The chain carries TRBV11-2 and TRBJ2-1, with a possible D match to TRBD1 (6 bases). There are 14 residues in the CDR3. CDR1 is SGHAT, CDR2 FQNNGV, per germline. Trimming took 5 bases from V and 7 from J, leaving 15 bases between them. The DNA of the CDR3 is TGTGCCAGCAGCCAGTTCGGGACACTAAATGAGCAGTTCTTC. Translating gives CASSQFGTLNEQFF. The full variable domain, completed using reference TRBV11-2 and TRBJ2-1, is EAGVAQSPRYKIIEKRQSVAFWCNPISGHATLYWYQQILGQGPKLLIQFQNNGVVDDSQLPKDRFSAERLKGVDSTLKIQPAKLEDSAVYLCASSQFGTLNEQFFGPGTRLTVL.

This clone turned up a few times. This chain uses TRBV7-8 with TRBJ1-2; 8 nucleotides agree with TRBD1. Germline V gene lookup returns CDR1 SGHVS and CDR2 FQNEAQ. The CDR3 length is 13 residues. J lost 4 bases, V lost 4 bases, and 2 bases had no gene match. The chain's CDR3 is CASSWGQVYGYTF. The CDR3 bases are TGTGCCAGCAGCTGGGGACAGGTCTATGGCTACACCTTC.

The genes are TRBV2 and TRBJ2-5; tentative D call: TRBD2 (7 bases). Looked up from germline, CDR1 is SNHLY and CDR2 is FYNNEI. This CDR3 spans 12 amino acids. The V end was cut by 7 bases, the J end by 7 bases, with 13 bases between. The CDR3 bases are TGTGCCAGCATGGGGGGGGCGGGGACCCAGTACTTC. This sequence encodes CASMGGAGTQYF.

The sample holds a few counts of this clone. V usage is TRBV6-6 and J usage is TRBJ1-3, with D possibly being TRBD1 (5 bases). The germline CDR1 and CDR2 sequences are MNHNY and SVGAGI (reference sequence). Trimming took off 2 bases at V and 2 bases at J, with 13 bases between the two ends. This CDR3 has 16 amino acids. The CDR3 loop is CASSYIGGLAGNTIYF. DNA for the CDR3: TGTGCCAGCAGTTACATCGGGGGTCTTGCTGGAAACACCATATATTTT.

The gene calls are TRBV19 and TRBJ2-7; possibly TRBD2 for D (6 bases). V shed 6 bases and J shed 1 base, with 16 bases lying between them. The CDR3 runs to 15 residues. The germline V gene encodes CDR1 LNHDA and CDR2 SQIVND (reference sequence). CDR3 loop: CASSRGRQGSYEQYF. CDR3 sequence (DNA): TGTGCCAGTAGCCGGGGGAGGCAGGGATCCTACGAGCAGTACTTC.

This clone has a handful of counts. The V and J genes are TRBV28 and TRBJ1-5; 7 bases map to TRBD1. The CDR3 is 12 residues long. Germline CDR1 and CDR2: MDHEN and SYDVKM. Trimming took 8 bases from V and 11 from J; bases not matched to a gene: 9. The CDR3 spells CASARQGGAQHF. The CDR3 DNA follows: TGTGCCAGCGCTAGACAGGGAGGTGCCCAGCATTTT. Combining the CDR3 with reference TRBV28 and TRBJ1-5 gives the whole variable domain DVKVTQSSRYLVKRTGEKVFLECVQDMDHENMFWYRQDPGLGLRLIYFSYDVKMKEKGDIPEGYSVSREKKERFSLILESASTNQTSMYLCASARQGGAQHFGDGTRLSIL.

V and J are TRBV7-2 and TRBJ1-2, with D possibly being TRBD1 (5 bases). Trimming stripped 5 bases from V and 3 bases from J, with 10 bases between. From germline, CDR1 is SGHTA and CDR2 FQGNSA. The CDR3 is made up of 13 amino acids. The CDR3 DNA sequence: TGTGCCAGCAGCCAGACAGCTTACTATGGCTACACCTTC. Translation gives CASSQTAYYGYTF.

The genes are TRBV30 and TRBJ1-3; TRBD1 matches at 7 bases. CDR1 is GTSNPN and CDR2 is SVGIG in the germline V gene (reference sequence). This CDR3 has 14 residues. V shed 2 bases, J shed 4 bases, and the junction held 5 bases outside the gene matches. Here the CDR3 reads CAWSRGLAGNTIYF. The CDR3 DNA reads as TGTGCCTGGAGTAGGGGGCTAGCGGGAAACACCATATATTTT.

The chain joins TRBV5-1 to TRBJ2-2; TRBD1 matches at 10 bases. This CDR3 is 22 amino acids long. The trim removed 3 bases at V and 6 bases at J, leaving 26 bases unmatched. Germline V gene lookup returns CDR1 SGHRS and CDR2 YFSETQ. The CDR3, as DNA: TGCGCCAGCAGCTACCGGGACAGGGGCTTCATAGAGAGTTCCTTGAGATCCGGGGAGCTGTTTTTT. Protein: CASSYRDRGFIESSLRSGELFF.

For the CDR3, the DNA is TGTGCCAGCAGCGCAACCGGGTTCCTATACAATGAGCAGTTCTTC. It specifies CASSATGFLYNEQFF. This chain uses TRBV11-3 with TRBJ2-1; D not certain. The V gene's germline CDR1 is SGHNT and CDR2 YENEEA. The CDR3 is made up of 15 amino acids. The V end lost 5 bases, the J end lost 4 bases, and 15 bases lay between the germline ends.

This clone showed up just a few times. The chain couples TRBV4-3 to TRBJ1-1; 7 bases match TRBD1. The CDR3 has 15 amino acids. Germline trimming cut 0 bases from V and 4 bases from J; bases unmatched to any gene: 5. In germline, CDR1 is LGHNA, CDR2 YSLEER. The CDR3 sequence is CASSQDAGGITEAFF. The CDR3 bases are TGCGCCAGCAGCCAAGATGCAGGGGGGATCACTGAAGCTTTCTTT.

V and J are TRBV19 and TRBJ2-1, with D unresolved. V was clipped by 3 bases and J by 0 bases, with 15 bases between them. CDR3 length equals 17 residues. CDR1 and CDR2 from the germline V gene are LNHDA and SQIVND (reference sequence). The CDR3 here is CASSIVKTDHSYNEQFF. The CDR3 DNA sequence: TGTGCCAGTAGTATTGTTAAAACAGATCACTCCTACAATGAGCAGTTCTTC.

This clone showed up just a few times. The rearrangement links TRBV5-1 to TRBJ2-7; 7 bases are shared with TRBD2. Germline V CDR1 and CDR2: SGHRS, YFSETQ. The ends lost 4 bases at V and 4 bases at J; junction bases unmatched: 11. The CDR3 runs 15 residues. In nucleotides, the CDR3 is TGCGCCAGCAGCCTGATACCAGGGAGGGCTTACGAGCAGTACTTC. It is translated as CASSLIPGRAYEQYF.

This clone has only a few counts. V usage is TRBV5-1 and J usage is TRBJ1-6; D gene ambiguous. CDR3 length: 14 amino acids. V shed 0 bases and J shed 7 bases, with 8 bases lying between them. Germline V CDR1 and CDR2: SGHRS, YFSETQ. The CDR3 DNA sequence: TGCGCCAGCAGCTTGGGGAGGGTGAATTCACCCCTCCACTTT. Protein sequence: CASSLGRVNSPLHF. The whole variable domain, filled in from reference TRBV5-1 and TRBJ1-6, reads KAGVTQTPRYLIKTRGQQVTLSCSPISGHRSVSWYQQTPGQGLQFLFEYFSETQRNKGNFPGRFSGRQFSNSRSEMNVSTLELGDSALYLCASSLGRVNSPLHFGNGTRLTVT.

This clone has a handful of counts. This chain links TRBV25-1 with TRBJ1-2, with 7 positions matching TRBD1. The germline V gene has CDR1 MGHDK and CDR2 SYGVNS. This CDR3 contains 12 residues. J lost 6 bases, V lost 8 bases, and 6 bases had no gene match. CDR3 coding DNA: TGTGCCAGCTCCTGGGGGACAGATGGCTACACCTTC. Its protein is CASSWGTDGYTF.

The sample holds a few counts of this clone. The genes are TRBV4-2 and TRBJ1-2; D is uncertain. The V end was cut by 0 bases, the J end by 9 bases, with 8 bases between. This CDR3 region has 12 residues. Germline V gene sequence: CDR1 LGHNA, CDR2 YNFKEQ. CDR3 sequence reads: CASSQDRDSYTF. The DNA for the CDR3 is TGTGCCAGCAGCCAAGACCGGGATAGCTACACCTTC.

V gene TRBV6-5 combines with J gene TRBJ1-1, with a possible D match to TRBD1 (6 bases). Between the trimmed V and J ends, which lost 5 bases and 7 bases, there was a span of 14 bases. The CDR3 sequence is 13 residues long. Germline V gene data show CDR1 as MNHEY and CDR2 as SVGAGI. CDR3: CASSDTGTIEAFF. The CDR3 DNA sequence: TGTGCCAGCAGTGACACCGGGACAATTGAAGCTTTCTTT.

This clone was recorded a few times. The chain joins TRBV11-3 to TRBJ2-4; D is perhaps TRBD2 (6 bases). CDR3 length: 14 residues. V shed 0 bases and J shed 7 bases, with 10 bases lying between them. Germline assignment: CDR1 SGHNT and CDR2 YENEEA. CDR3 loop: CASSLETSPNIQYF. CDR3 nucleotide sequence: TGTGCCAGCAGCTTAGAAACTAGCCCGAACATTCAGTACTTC.

This clone occurred a few times. CDR3 sequence reads: CASSFPTSGGSYSTDTQYF. The CDR3 DNA reads as TGTGCCAGCAGTTTCCCGACTAGCGGGGGGTCTTATAGCACAGATACGCAGTATTTT. This chain uses TRBV27 with TRBJ2-3, with 13 bases that match TRBD2. The CDR3 is 19 amino acids. V lost 3 bases to trimming and J lost 0 bases; unmatched junction nucleotides: 9. The germline V gene encodes CDR1 MNHEY and CDR2 SMNVEV (reference sequence).

This clone was seen more than once but under ten times. The chain uses TRBV28 and TRBJ1-1; 8 nucleotides align to TRBD1. Trimming took 5 bases from V and 1 from J; bases not matched to a gene: 15. This CDR3 is built from 18 residues. Per the germline V gene, CDR1 is MDHEN and CDR2 is SYDVKM. CDR3 loop: CASSPRQLPGQENTEAFF. CDR3 DNA sequence: TGTGCCAGCAGTCCCCGTCAGCTGCCGGGACAGGAGAACACTGAAGCTTTCTTT.

V gene TRBV5-1 combines with J gene TRBJ1-1; 9 bases fit TRBD1. The CDR3 length is 14 residues. With 4 bases clipped from V and 5 bases from J, the junction kept 6 bases outside the gene matches. Germline CDR1 SGHRS, CDR2 YFSETQ. This CDR3 reads CASSHGQGRTEAFF. The DNA of the CDR3 is TGCGCCAGCAGCCATGGACAGGGGAGGACTGAAGCTTTCTTT.

This clone turned up a few times. The chain carries TRBV5-1 and TRBJ1-3; D possibly corresponds to TRBD1 (6 bases). The V end lost 1 base, the J end lost 0 bases, and 8 bases lay between the germline ends. Germline CDR1 SGHRS, CDR2 YFSETQ. The CDR3 is made up of 15 amino acids. The CDR3 loop is CASSLLGGSGNTIYF. The CDR3 DNA follows: TGCGCCAGCAGCTTGTTAGGGGGCTCTGGAAACACCATATATTTT.

In this sample, this clone turned up a few times. CDR3 nucleotides: TGTGCCAGCTCACCTCAGTCGAACACTGAAGCTTTCTTT. This translates into CASSPQSNTEAFF. This chain links TRBV18 with TRBJ1-1; no firm D call. Germline V gives CDR1 KGHSH, CDR2 LQKENI. The CDR3 is 13 amino acids. The germline V and J ends were trimmed by 3 bases and 1 base, with 6 bases remaining between them.